A single sample gave rise to the 29 T cell receptor beta chains below, sequenced in a study of cytotoxic CD8 clonotypes in ibrutinib-treated CLL. The table came from immunoSEQ multiplex PCR; TCRdb's copy has only in-frame clones and leaves some out. The table shows some 140,000 clones, with approximately 89% occurring only once. The input for sequencing was PBMCs, taken after 12 months of ibrutinib treatment. Every receptor here comes from a human donor with chronic lymphocytic leukemia.

This chain joins TRBV19 and TRBJ1-5, with no clear D. In germline, CDR1 is LNHDA, CDR2 SQIVND (reference sequence). The CDR3 is 13 amino acids. V was trimmed by 9 bases and J by 2 bases, leaving 11 bases between them. The CDR3 loop is CASQFGGNQPQHF. The CDR3 bases are TGTGCCAGCCAATTTGGCGGCAATCAGCCCCAGCATTTT.

This chain connects TRBV18 to TRBJ2-3; TRBD1 might be the D (5 bases). CDR3 length: 14 amino acids. Germline V gene lookup returns CDR1 KGHSH and CDR2 LQKENI. Trimming removed 2 bases from V and 1 base from J, with 7 bases in between. CDR3 nucleotide sequence: TGTGCCAGCTCACCAGAGACAGGCACAGATACGCAGTATTTT. As protein: CASSPETGTDTQYF.

The table lists this clone with a few counts. The CDR3 protein is CATHRRGTSGNNEQFF. The CDR3 DNA is TGTGCCACTCACCGACGGGGGACTAGCGGGAACAATGAGCAGTTCTTC. V is TRBV19 and J is TRBJ2-1, with 13 bases fitting TRBD2. V trimming: 10 bases; J trimming: 5 bases; junction bases outside the gene matches: 11. This CDR3 is built from 16 residues. Germline CDR1 reads LNHDA; CDR2 reads SQIVND (reference sequence). The full variable domain, rest sourced from reference TRBV19 and TRBJ2-1, is DGGITQSPKYLFRKEGQNVTLSCEQNLNHDAMYWYRQDPGQGLRLIYYSQIVNDFQKGDIAEGYSVSREKKESFPLTVTSAQKNPTAFYLCATHRRGTSGNNEQFFGPGTRLTVL.

This clone showed up just once. The J gene is TRBJ2-1, the V gene TRBV11-2; 7 bases are a match to TRBD2. CDR3 length: 16 amino acids. Germline V gene lookup returns CDR1 SGHAT and CDR2 FQNNGV. Germline trimming cut 0 bases from V and 2 bases from J; bases unmatched to any gene: 4. The CDR3 nucleotides are TGTGCCAGCAGCTTAGAGGGCGGGACTACCTACAATGAGCAGTTCTTC. Translating gives CASSLEGGTTYNEQFF.

V and J are TRBV14 and TRBJ2-1, with 7 bases identical to TRBD2. Looked up from germline, CDR1 is SGHDN and CDR2 is FVKESK. This CDR3 is 15 amino acids long. V lost 9 bases and J lost 0; bases outside the gene matches: 8. CDR3 loop: CARFTSESSYNEQFF. The CDR3 DNA is TGTGCCAGGTTTACTAGCGAATCCTCCTACAATGAGCAGTTCTTC.

The chain uses TRBV5-5 and TRBJ1-5; D ambiguous. CDR3 length: 18 amino acids. The germline CDR1 and CDR2 sequences are SGHKS and YYEKEE (reference sequence). Deletions cut 0 bases from V and 0 bases from J, with 16 bases between. DNA of the CDR3: TGTGCCAGCAGCTTGGTGGTAGGAGGGCCTCTTAGCAATCAGCCCCAGCATTTT. Residues: CASSLVVGGPLSNQPQHF.

This chain's CDR3 is CASSLDRGTGNNQPQHF. In nucleotides, the CDR3 is TGTGCCAGCAGCTTAGATAGGGGGACAGGGAACAATCAGCCCCAGCATTTT. The chain couples TRBV11-3 to TRBJ1-5; TRBD1 agrees at 9 bases. This CDR3 is 17 amino acids long. CDR1 is SGHNT, CDR2 YENEEA, per germline. Germline trimming cut 0 bases from V and 3 bases from J; bases unmatched to any gene: 6.

The chain links TRBV9 to TRBJ2-1; 7 nucleotides line up with TRBD2. Trimming cost V 3 bases and J 3 bases; bases outside gene matches: 12. CDR1 is SGDLS and CDR2 is YYNGEE in the germline V gene. The CDR3 has 17 residues. CDR3 loop: CASSAQVPSGHYNEQFF. The CDR3 coding sequence is TGTGCCAGCAGCGCACAGGTTCCTAGCGGACACTACAATGAGCAGTTCTTC.

The chain uses TRBV27 and TRBJ1-5; 12 positions agree with TRBD1. Germline CDR1 MNHEY, CDR2 SMNVEV (reference sequence). This CDR3 region has 17 residues. Trimming cost V 1 base and J 7 bases; bases outside gene matches: 8. The CDR3 sequence: CASSLYGTGGAWQPQHF. In DNA, the CDR3 is TGTGCCAGCAGTTTATACGGGACAGGGGGCGCGTGGCAGCCCCAGCATTTT.

V usage is TRBV5-6 and J usage is TRBJ2-1; 14 positions match TRBD2. The trim removed 0 bases at V and 4 bases at J, leaving 6 bases unmatched. Germline V gene data show CDR1 as SGHDT and CDR2 as YYEEEE. CDR3 length: 18 residues. The CDR3 bases are TGTGCCAGCAGCTTGGTCGGACTAGCGGGAGGCCAATACAATGAGCAGTTCTTC. Its protein product is CASSLVGLAGGQYNEQFF.

The chain has TRBV9 and TRBJ1-4; no reliable D call. CDR3 size: 14 residues. Between the trimmed V and J ends, which lost 0 bases and 0 bases, there was a span of 3 bases. From germline, CDR1 is SGDLS and CDR2 YYNGEE. CDR3 in amino acids: CASSVGATNEKLFF. The CDR3 region has the DNA TGTGCCAGCAGCGTAGGGGCAACTAATGAAAAACTGTTTTTT.

Here the CDR3 reads CASSLAGTSGFKFF. The CDR3 DNA sequence: TGTGCCAGCAGCCTGGCCGGGACTAGCGGGTTCAAGTTCTTC. V usage is TRBV14 and J usage is TRBJ2-1; 12 bases fit TRBD2. The V gene's germline CDR1 is SGHDN and CDR2 FVKESK. This CDR3 is built from 14 residues. J was trimmed by 14 bases and V by 4 bases; bases with no gene match: 9.

The chain combines TRBV7-9 with TRBJ1-4; D gene uncertain. This CDR3 has 14 amino acids. V was shortened by 2 bases and J by 8 bases, with 12 bases between the two germline ends. The V gene's germline CDR1 is SEHNR and CDR2 FQNEAQ (reference sequence). DNA for the CDR3: TGTGCCAGCAGCTTATTTCCATTAGGGGAAAAACTGTTTTTT. Protein sequence: CASSLFPLGEKLFF.

This chain uses TRBV7-9 with TRBJ2-6, with D maybe TRBD1 (6 bases). CDR3 size: 16 residues. Trimming removed 8 bases at V and 4 bases at J, with 18 bases between. CDR1 and CDR2 (germline): SEHNR, FQNEAQ (reference sequence). This chain's CDR3 is CASLRGRASGANVLTF. DNA for the CDR3: TGTGCCAGCCTCAGGGGTCGAGCGTCGGGGGCCAACGTCCTGACTTTC.

The chain recombines TRBV6-6 with TRBJ1-1; a possible D gene is TRBD1 (5 bases). With 0 bases removed from V and 10 bases from J, the gap between germline ends came to 9 bases. CDR1 and CDR2 (germline): MNHNY, SVGAGI (reference sequence). CDR3 length equals 12 residues. CDR3 DNA: TGTGCCAGCAGTTACTCGGGCGGGGGAGCTTTCTTT. Residues: CASSYSGGGAFF.

The chain carries TRBV15 and TRBJ2-3; 8 nucleotides align to TRBD2. The CDR3 extends over 15 amino acids. Looked up from germline, CDR1 is LNHNV and CDR2 is YYDKDF (reference sequence). V lost 4 bases, J lost 4 bases, and 7 bases stayed unmatched. CDR3 nucleotides: TGTGCCACCAGCACCGCGGCGGGAGGCGCAGATACGCAGTATTTT. This gives the protein CATSTAAGGADTQYF. Drawing the rest from reference TRBV15 and TRBJ2-3, the complete variable domain is DAMVIQNPRYQVTQFGKPVTLSCSQTLNHNVMYWYQQKSSQAPKLLFHYYDKDFNNEADTPDNFQSRRPNTSFCFLDIRSPGLGDTAMYLCATSTAAGGADTQYFGPGTRLTVL.

The J gene is TRBJ2-7, the V gene TRBV9, with 9 positions matching TRBD2. V dropped 0 bases and J dropped 4; count of bases not matched to a gene: 8. The CDR3 length is 16 residues. Germline V gene data show CDR1 as SGDLS and CDR2 as YYNGEE. As DNA, the CDR3 is TGTGCCAGCAGCGTAGATGGTAGCGGGAGTTTTTACGAGCAGTACTTC. It encodes CASSVDGSGSFYEQYF.

This clone was seen a handful of times. The rearrangement joins TRBV14 to TRBJ1-1; D gene unclear. From germline, CDR1 is SGHDN and CDR2 FVKESK. V was pared by 1 base and J by 1 base, with 10 bases between. The CDR3 loop spans 15 amino acids. The CDR3 bases are TGTGCCAGCAGCCAAGTGATAGGTCGGAACACTGAAGCTTTCTTT. It yields the protein CASSQVIGRNTEAFF.

This chain links TRBV4-1 with TRBJ2-7; maybe TRBD1 (6 bases). Between the trimmed V and J ends, which lost 0 bases and 1 base, there was a span of 10 bases. Germline CDR1 MGHRA, CDR2 YSYEKL. There are 15 residues in the CDR3. The CDR3 nucleotides are TGCGCCAGCAGCCAAGACAGGGGAGTTTCCTACGAGCAGTACTTC. Translation: CASSQDRGVSYEQYF.

The V gene is TRBV27, the J gene TRBJ2-7; TRBD2 matches 10 bases. Germline lookup yields CDR1 MNHEY and CDR2 SMNVEV (reference sequence). The V and J ends lost 5 bases and 4 bases, in that order; junction bases with no gene match: 5. CDR3 length equals 14 residues. CDR3 sequence reads: CASSPQGLAYEQYF. Here the CDR3 DNA reads TGTGCCAGCAGTCCACAGGGACTAGCGTACGAGCAGTACTTC.

The chain carries TRBV7-9 and TRBJ1-2; TRBD1 matches at 7 bases. There are 14 residues in the CDR3. V trimming: 1 base; J trimming: 3 bases; junction bases outside the gene matches: 2. Germline assignment: CDR1 SEHNR and CDR2 FQNEAQ (reference sequence). CDR3 region: CASSLGGTDYGYTF. In DNA, the CDR3 is TGTGCCAGCAGCTTAGGTGGGACAGACTATGGCTACACCTTC. The full variable domain, completed using reference TRBV7-9 and TRBJ1-2, is DTGVSQNPRHKITKRGQNVTFRCDPISEHNRLYWYRQTLGQGPEFLTYFQNEAQLEKSRLLSDRFSAERPKGSFSTLEIQRTEQGDSAMYLCASSLGGTDYGYTFGSGTRLTVV.

This clone was seen once. J is TRBJ1-6 and V is TRBV15; 7 nucleotides align to TRBD1. V gave up 0 bases and J gave up 7 bases; unmatched junction bases: 6. Germline V gene lookup returns CDR1 LNHNV and CDR2 YYDKDF (reference sequence). The CDR3 extends over 16 amino acids. Here the CDR3 reads CATSRDKGAKNSPLHF. The CDR3 bases are TGTGCCACCAGCAGAGATAAGGGGGCGAAGAATTCACCCCTCCACTTT.

The chain is built from TRBV29-1 and TRBJ2-2; D not resolved. The germline gives CDR1 SQVTM, CDR2 ANQGSEA. This CDR3 region has 11 residues. Trimming removed 4 bases at V and 3 bases at J, with 3 bases between. CDR3 sequence reads: CSVVYTGELFF. DNA for the CDR3: TGCAGCGTTGTGTACACCGGGGAGCTGTTTTTT.

The gene calls are TRBV28 and TRBJ1-2; no reliable D call. This CDR3 is 14 amino acids long. Trimming pared 5 bases from V and 0 bases from J, leaving 10 bases between. The germline V gene has CDR1 MDHEN and CDR2 SYDVKM. The chain's CDR3 is CASSPGPPNYGYTF. CDR3 sequence (DNA): TGTGCCAGCAGTCCCGGACCCCCTAACTATGGCTACACCTTC.

The CDR3 protein is CASSPGVSSYEQYF. As DNA, the CDR3 is TGTGCCAGCTCACCAGGGGTGAGCTCCTACGAGCAGTACTTC. The genes are TRBV18 and TRBJ2-7; D uncertain. The CDR3 loop spans 14 amino acids. CDR1 is KGHSH and CDR2 is LQKENI in the germline V gene. The germline V and J ends were trimmed by 2 bases and 0 bases, with 8 bases remaining between them.

The gene calls are TRBV9 and TRBJ2-3, with D maybe TRBD2 (6 bases). There are 16 residues in the CDR3. Trimming took off 3 bases at V and 3 bases at J, with 17 bases between the two ends. Germline V lookup: CDR1 SGDLS, CDR2 YYNGEE. CDR3 region: CASSGGDWTITDTQYF. In nucleotides, the CDR3 is TGTGCCAGCAGCGGGGGGGACTGGACGATAACAGATACGCAGTATTTT.

The chain recombines TRBV4-3 with TRBJ2-7; 11 bases fit TRBD2. The CDR3 is 16 residues long. The V and J ends lost 3 bases and 3 bases, in that order; junction bases with no gene match: 7. The germline gives CDR1 LGHNA, CDR2 YSLEER. CDR3 DNA: TGCGCCAGCAGCCAGACATCCGGGACTAGCGGCTACGAGCAGTACTTC. It encodes CASSQTSGTSGYEQYF.

The chain couples TRBV7-8 to TRBJ1-1, with D possibly matching TRBD1 (5 bases). The V gene lost 2 bases and the J gene lost 3 bases, with 16 bases spanning the gap. Per the germline V gene, CDR1 is SGHVS and CDR2 is FQNEAQ. This CDR3 has 16 amino acids. DNA for the CDR3: TGTGCCAGCAGCTTACGGGACCGGGTATCGGACACTGAAGCTTTCTTT. It encodes CASSLRDRVSDTEAFF.

V and J are TRBV5-6 and TRBJ2-1; 11 bases are a match to TRBD1. V trimming: 5 bases; J trimming: 7 bases; junction bases outside the gene matches: 8. The CDR3 loop spans 15 amino acids. CDR1 is SGHDT and CDR2 is YYEEEE in the germline V gene. The CDR3 reads CASRGQGGEMNEQFF. CDR3 DNA sequence: TGTGCCAGCAGGGGACAGGGGGGAGAAATGAATGAGCAGTTCTTC.